This T cell receptor beta chain came from a study of graft-versus-host responses after intestinal transplantation. Study-wide context: Recipients underwent multivisceral, liver-intestinal, or isolated intestinal transplants. Recipients were all induced with anti-thymocyte globulin, then given tacrolimus and steroids for two to three years. Study observations and caveats: GvH clones detected in recipient marrow included some appearing first in ileum or blood.

Assay used: immunoSEQ multiplex PCR; TCRdb lists only in-frame clones, some missing. Altogether tens of thousands of clones are present, 75% to 90% being singletons, with the ten largest covering 0.11%. This CDR3 has 11 amino acids. Germline-derived CDR1 and CDR2 are DFQATT and SNEGSKA (reference sequence). Trimming pared 5 bases from V and 8 bases from J, leaving 12 bases between. For this clone: The target antigen is unknown.

The J gene is TRBJ1-1, the V gene TRBV20-1; weak D call: TRBD1 (6 bases). The specimen comprised unstimulated CD4+ T cells sorted from spleen or lymph node cells, sampled before intestinal transplant. The clonotype comes from a human donor who received an intestinal transplant. CDR3 DNA: TGCAGTGCTCCCGGACAGCGCGAAGCTTTCTTT. This sequence encodes CSAPGQREAFF.